These T cell receptor beta chains were read from a single sample in a study of blood T cell repertoires in COVID-19. Sequencing used immunoSEQ multiplex PCR; TCRdb keeps in-frame clones, though not all of them. There are about 46,000 clones in the sample; approximately 87% occur only once, and approximately 16% lies in the top ten. Sequenced: peripheral blood. The receptors were gathered from a human donor in a cohort sampled during active COVID-19. CDR3s include the opening cysteine and the closing phenylalanine or tryptophan. The D gene is left open where the match is weak. Rows give clone size only sometimes, using once, few, many, or a class for an expanded clone.

j_call,d_call,clone_size,v_call,cdr3_nt,cdr3_aa
TRBJ1-6,NA,NA,TRBV27,TGTGCCAGCAGTTCCTCCCGGGGATACAATTCACCCCTCCACTTT,CASSSSRGYNSPLHF
TRBJ2-1,TRBD2,NA,TRBV7-2,TGTGCCAGCAGTCTTGGACTAGCCTCCGGTGAGCAGTTCTTC,CASSLGLASGEQFF
TRBJ2-7,TRBD2,NA,TRBV4-1,TGCGCCAGCAGACCAGGGACTAGCGGGGGATACGAGCAGTACTTC,CASRPGTSGGYEQYF
TRBJ2-3,NA,NA,TRBV9,TGTGCCAGCAGCCCCCGTAGAGGGTCAGATACGCAGTATTTT,CASSPRRGSDTQYF
TRBJ2-7,TRBD2,NA,TRBV28,TGTGCCAGCAGTTTAGAACTAGCGGTAGGGTACGAGCAGTACTTC,CASSLELAVGYEQYF
TRBJ2-7,TRBD1,NA,TRBV9,TGTGCCAGCAGCCCAAGGACAGGAGGATCTTACGAGCAGTACTTC,CASSPRTGGSYEQYF
TRBJ2-7,TRBD2,NA,TRBV29-1,TGCAGCGTTGAAGAAGGAGCGGGAGGGCATGGAACCTACGAGCAGTACTTC,CSVEEGAGGHGTYEQYF
TRBJ1-1,TRBD1,once,TRBV19,TGTGCCAGTAGTATAAACAGGGGGGAAACGTGGAGGACTGAAGCTTTCTTT,CASSINRGETWRTEAFF
TRBJ1-2,TRBD1,NA,TRBV7-9,TGTGCCAGCAGCTTGGGCCAGGGGGCGCTTGGCTACACCTTC,CASSLGQGALGYTF
TRBJ2-7,NA,NA,TRBV7-6,TGTGCCAGCAGCTGGCGCACAGGCGAGCAGTACTTC,CASSWRTGEQYF
TRBJ2-7,NA,NA,TRBV6-5,TGTGCCAGCAGTTACTCGACGGGAGTAGCCTACGAGCAGTACTTC,CASSYSTGVAYEQYF
TRBJ1-1,NA,NA,TRBV30,TGTGCCTGGAACAGAAACACTGAAGCTTTCTTT,CAWNRNTEAFF
TRBJ2-7,TRBD2,NA,TRBV6-5,TGTGCCAGCACCCTCGGCGGGAGTTGGGAGCAGTACTTC,CASTLGGSWEQYF
TRBJ2-3,NA,NA,TRBV7-2,TGTGCCAGCAGCCTTGCGGGGGCCGGAGGCACAGATACGCAGTATTTT,CASSLAGAGGTDTQYF
TRBJ1-2,NA,NA,TRBV4-1,TGCGCCAGCAGCCAAGATGAGGTCCAGGGATATGGCTACACCTTC,CASSQDEVQGYGYTF
TRBJ2-7,TRBD2,medium-sized,TRBV3-1/TRBV3-2,TGTGCCAGCAGCCCTCCGGGACTAGCGGGAGGGCCCTCATACGAGCAGTACTTC,CASSPPGLAGGPSYEQYF
TRBJ2-7,TRBD1,NA,TRBV10-3,TGTGCCATCAGCGACCGGGACAGGTCCTACGAGCAGTACTTC,CAISDRDRSYEQYF
TRBJ1-2,NA,NA,TRBV6-1,TGTGCCAGCAGTGAAATTGACGGGGTTCGCTATGGCTACACCTTC,CASSEIDGVRYGYTF
TRBJ2-5,TRBD2,NA,TRBV25-1,TGTGCCAGCAGTGAATGGGCGGGGGAGTACCAAGAGACCCAGTACTTC,CASSEWAGEYQETQYF
TRBJ1-1,NA,NA,TRBV6-5,TGTGCCAGCAGTTACTCGAGTCAAACTGAAGCTTTCTTT,CASSYSSQTEAFF
TRBJ2-7,NA,NA,TRBV19,TGTGCCAGTAGCGACGCGGCAGGGTACGAGCAGTACTTC,CASSDAAGYEQYF
TRBJ2-5,TRBD2,NA,TRBV6-2/TRBV6-3,TGTGCCAGCAGTCTACGGAGCGGGGGGGGAAGTATAGAGACCCAGTACTTC,CASSLRSGGGSIETQYF
TRBJ2-5,TRBD2,NA,TRBV7-8,TGTGCCAGCATTGGGACTAGCGGGCGGGAGACCCAGTACTTC,CASIGTSGRETQYF
TRBJ1-1,TRBD1,NA,TRBV4-1,TGCGCCAGCAGCCGGGGACAGGGGAGAATCGACACTGAAGCTTTCTTT,CASSRGQGRIDTEAFF
TRBJ2-7,NA,once,TRBV7-6,TGTGCCAGCAGCTTAGAGGCGGGGCCCTCCTACGAGCAGTACTTC,CASSLEAGPSYEQYF
TRBJ2-7,TRBD2,NA,TRBV29-1,TGCAGCGTTCTTGCGGGGGCCTACGAGCAGTACTTC,CSVLAGAYEQYF
TRBJ2-7,NA,NA,TRBV6-5,TGTGCCAGCAGACTTCGAGGTCTCTACGAGCAGTACTTC,CASRLRGLYEQYF
TRBJ1-2,TRBD1,NA,TRBV4-2,TGTGCCAGCAGCCAAATTGACAGGGGGTCGCACCACTATGGCTACACCTTC,CASSQIDRGSHHYGYTF
TRBJ1-1,NA,NA,TRBV9,TGTGCCAGCAGCCCCCTTATCCTAAGCACTGAAGCTTTCTTT,CASSPLILSTEAFF
TRBJ2-3,NA,NA,TRBV4-3,TGCGCCAGCAGCCCAGGATTAGAGGGTCCGGCAGATACGCAGTATTTT,CASSPGLEGPADTQYF
TRBJ1-5,TRBD1,NA,TRBV2,TGTGCCAGCAGGGGGACAGGGTCTGGGAAAGGCAATCAGCCCCAGCATTTT,CASRGTGSGKGNQPQHF
TRBJ2-1,TRBD1,NA,TRBV30,TGTGCCTGGAAGGGGGACAGCCCCCACAATGAGCAGTTCTTC,CAWKGDSPHNEQFF
TRBJ2-7,NA,NA,TRBV7-9,TGTGCCAGCAGCTTAGCTGGGAGCTCCTACGAGCAGTACTTC,CASSLAGSSYEQYF
TRBJ2-3,NA,NA,TRBV27,TGTGCCAGCAGTTTAGTGGCTCGAACAGATACGCAGTATTTT,CASSLVARTDTQYF
TRBJ2-5,TRBD1,NA,TRBV7-6,TGTGCCAGCAGCCACCGGACAGGGGCAGGGGAGACCCAGTACTTC,CASSHRTGAGETQYF
TRBJ2-7,TRBD2,few,TRBV6-6,TGTGCCAGCAGTTGGCGGGAGCGGGTTGCCGAGCAGTACTTC,CASSWRERVAEQYF
TRBJ2-7,NA,NA,TRBV7-8,TGTGCCAGCAGCCCAGTGGGAGGGGGTGCCTACGAGCAGTACTTC,CASSPVGGGAYEQYF
TRBJ2-3,NA,few,TRBV6-4,TGTGCCAGCAGTGACTCATTGGAGGGAGCTACTACGCAGTATTTT,CASSDSLEGATTQYF
TRBJ1-5,NA,NA,TRBV27,TGTGCCAGCAGTTCCAGGGTTTATCAGCCCCAGCATTTT,CASSSRVYQPQHF
TRBJ2-3,NA,NA,TRBV10-3,TGTGCCATCACCGGTAGGGTAGCGGGCACAGATACGCAGTATTTT,CAITGRVAGTDTQYF
TRBJ2-7,TRBD2,NA,TRBV11-2,TGTGCCAGCAGCCAAAATCGGGGGGGAGGGTACGAGCAGTACTTC,CASSQNRGGGYEQYF